Below, 15 T cell receptor beta chains from the same sample are listed, as sequenced in a study of chronic HIV infection and antiretroviral therapy. Each CDR3 protein gets one entry after TCRdb re-called the 5' RACE reads with MiXCR. The sample holds 45,000 to 55,000 distinct CDR3 sequences, roughly 19% seen once. Specimen: peripheral blood. These receptors came from an adult who had HIV and had not received antiretroviral therapy, or was an uninfected healthy control (not recorded which).

In this sample, this clonotype turned up a few times. The chain uses TRBV6-5 and TRBJ1-5; D gene unclear. Between the trimmed V and J ends, which lost 8 bases and 2 bases, there was a span of 13 bases. The CDR3 extends over 14 amino acids. Germline assignment: CDR1 MNHEY and CDR2 SVGAGI. CDR3: CASVKGPRNQPQHF. CDR3 DNA sequence: TGTGCCAGCGTCAAGGGTCCTCGCAATCAGCCCCAGCATTTT.

The chain couples TRBV7-9 to TRBJ1-6; D is unresolved. The germline V gene encodes CDR1 SEHNR and CDR2 FQNEAQ (reference sequence). The V gene lost 1 base and the J gene lost 4 bases, with 5 bases spanning the gap. The CDR3 consists of 14 residues. CDR3 in amino acids: CASSLEQYNSPLHF. As DNA, the CDR3 is TGTGCCAGCAGCTTAGAGCAGTATAATTCACCCCTCCACTTT.

The rearrangement links TRBV28 to TRBJ2-7; 8 bases match TRBD2. V gave up 10 bases and J gave up 0 bases; unmatched junction bases: 5. The germline CDR1 and CDR2 sequences are MDHEN and SYDVKM. The length of the CDR3 is 13 residues. CDR3: CATVAGRSYEQYF. The CDR3, as DNA: TGTGCCACCGTAGCGGGACGCTCCTACGAGCAGTACTTC.

The rearrangement links TRBV6-1 to TRBJ1-5; D not certain. V lost 2 bases to trimming and J lost 9 bases, with 8 bases between them. The CDR3 sequence is 12 residues long. Per the germline V gene, CDR1 is MNHNS and CDR2 is SASEGT. Here the CDR3 reads CASSEIVWPQHF. The CDR3, as DNA: TGTGCCAGCAGTGAAATAGTATGGCCCCAGCATTTT.

This sequence joins TRBV27 and TRBJ2-1; 7 bases line up with TRBD1. This CDR3 has 15 amino acids. The V gene's germline CDR1 is MNHEY and CDR2 SMNVEV (reference sequence). J lost 10 bases, V lost 4 bases, and 13 bases had no gene match. The CDR3 spells CASSSPSRTGREQFF. CDR3 sequence (DNA): TGTGCCAGCAGTTCCCCCTCCCGGACAGGTCGGGAGCAGTTCTTC.

At least ten counts were recorded for this clonotype. The chain uses TRBV12-3 or TRBV12-4 and TRBJ1-6; D call uncertain. V was shortened by 5 bases and J by 14 bases, with 13 bases between the two germline ends. This CDR3 region has 12 residues. In nucleotides, the CDR3 is TGTGCCAGCAGTCGGGAAGGGTTAGCCCTCCACTTT. Protein product: CASSREGLALHF.

This clonotype turned up a few times. The J gene is TRBJ2-7, the V gene TRBV10-3; D remains ambiguous. From germline, CDR1 is ENHRY and CDR2 SYGVKD. The CDR3 spans 13 residues. V lost 3 bases and J 0 bases, leaving 6 bases between the germline ends. The CDR3 loop reads CAISDKSSYEQYF. The CDR3 DNA reads TGTGCCATCAGTGATAAGAGCTCCTACGAGCAGTACTTC.

This clonotype was counted ten times or more. V and J are TRBV12-3 or TRBV12-4 and TRBJ2-3; D not certain. The V and J ends lost 1 base and 4 bases respectively, with 6 bases between them. This CDR3 spans 13 amino acids. CDR3 in DNA: TGTGCCAGCAGTTTAGGGGGATCAGATACGCAGTATTTT. Protein sequence: CASSLGGSDTQYF.

This clonotype came up a few times. V is TRBV29-1 and J is TRBJ2-5, with D unresolved. Germline lookup yields CDR1 SQVTM and CDR2 ANQGSEA. The CDR3 is 14 residues long. Trimming cost V 1 base and J 4 bases, with 13 bases left between them. The DNA for the CDR3 is TGCAGCGTTGAAGGCAGGCTCGGAAGAGAGACCCAGTACTTC. Translated, it gives CSVEGRLGRETQYF.

V is TRBV3-1 and J is TRBJ2-7; D may correspond to TRBD1 or TRBD2 (6 bases each). The germline gives CDR1 LGHDT, CDR2 YNNKEL (reference sequence). Trimming cost V 3 bases and J 7 bases, with 10 bases left between them. The CDR3 runs to 12 residues. This chain's CDR3 is CASSHGGREQYF. The CDR3 DNA follows: TGTGCCAGCAGCCACGGGGGCAGGGAGCAGTACTTC.

This clonotype has more than one count but fewer than ten. The chain has TRBV2 and TRBJ2-1, with TRBD2 identical over 7 bases. Trimming took 7 bases from V and 9 from J; bases not matched to a gene: 12. This CDR3 region has 14 residues. Per the germline V gene, CDR1 is SNHLY and CDR2 is FYNNEI. CDR3: CASIRVLAGSEQFF. CDR3 nucleotides: TGTGCCAGCATACGAGTATTAGCGGGTTCTGAGCAGTTCTTC. The whole variable domain, filled in from reference TRBV2 and TRBJ2-1, reads EPEVTQTPSHQVTQMGQEVILRCVPISNHLYFYWYRQILGQKVEFLVSFYNNEISEKSEIFDDQFSVERPDGSNFTLKIRSTKLEDSAMYFCASIRVLAGSEQFFGPGTRLTVL.

V usage is TRBV2 and J usage is TRBJ1-5, with a weak D call TRBD1 (5 bases). The V end lost 3 bases, the J end lost 6 bases, and 12 bases lay between the germline ends. CDR1 and CDR2 (germline): SNHLY, FYNNEI. CDR3 length equals 14 residues. This CDR3 reads CASSDGGAGQPQHF. CDR3 nucleotide sequence: TGTGCCAGCAGTGATGGGGGAGCGGGTCAGCCCCAGCATTTT.

The chain joins TRBV25-1 to TRBJ2-3, with no clear D. V lost 3 bases and J lost 0, with 16 bases in between. Germline CDR1 and CDR2: MGHDK and SYGVNS. The CDR3 consists of 17 residues. CDR3 bases: TGTGCCAGCAGTGATCTAACTCATCGAACTAGCACAGATACGCAGTATTTT. It encodes CASSDLTHRTSTDTQYF.

The rearrangement uses TRBV20-1 and TRBJ2-1, with D possibly being TRBD2 (6 bases). With 1 base removed from V and 0 bases from J, the gap between germline ends came to 7 bases. The CDR3 has 14 residues. Germline loops: CDR1 DFQATT, CDR2 SNEGSKA (reference sequence). The CDR3 DNA sequence: TGCAGTGCTAGAGTGGGAGGCTCCTACAATGAGCAGTTCTTC. Translating gives CSARVGGSYNEQFF.

This clonotype was detected only a few times. The rearrangement uses TRBV12-3 or TRBV12-4 and TRBJ1-3; D might be TRBD1 (5 bases). The CDR3 contains 15 residues. V gave up 3 bases and J gave up 0 bases, with 9 bases separating them. The CDR3: CASSFGHFSGNTIYF. In DNA form, the CDR3 reads TGTGCCAGCAGTTTTGGACACTTCTCTGGAAACACCATATATTTT.